These T cell receptor beta chains were read from a single sample in a study of shared clonotypes between healthy human individuals. TCRdb keeps only in-frame clones here, not all; method: immunoSEQ multiplex PCR. The sample holds around 1.4 million clones, less than 99% seen once. Sequencing was performed on naive CD4+ T cells sorted from blood. The source of these receptors is a man aged 25-40 years in good health. CDR3s include the opening cysteine and the closing phenylalanine or tryptophan. The D gene is left open where the match is weak. Rows give clone size only sometimes, using once, few, many, or a class for an expanded clone.

J: TRBJ1-3
size: -
D: -
V: TRBV2
DNA: TGTGCCAGCAGTGAAGGGGACCGTATCTCTGGAAACACCATATATTTT
CDR3: CASSEGDRISGNTIYF

J: TRBJ2-3
size: -
D: TRBD2
V: TRBV5-6
DNA: TGTGCCAGCAGCCACGTGACTAGCGGGAGCACAGATACGCAGTATTTT
CDR3: CASSHVTSGSTDTQYF

J: TRBJ2-2
size: -
D: -
V: TRBV10-1
DNA: TGCGCCAGCAGTGAGTCGAATCTCGGGGAGCTGTTTTTT
CDR3: CASSESNLGELFF

J: TRBJ2-3
size: -
D: -
V: TRBV18
DNA: TGTGCCAGCTCACCCGACACCTACCGCACAGATACGCAGTATTTT
CDR3: CASSPDTYRTDTQYF

J: TRBJ2-7
size: -
D: -
V: TRBV6-1
DNA: TGTGCCAGCAGTGAACTTTCGGAGAGCGAGCAGTACTTC
CDR3: CASSELSESEQYF

J: TRBJ1-1
size: -
D: TRBD1
V: TRBV5-1
DNA: TGCGCCAGCAGCTTGCCTCCACCCCGGGACAGGCAGAACACTGAAGCTTTCTTT
CDR3: CASSLPPPRDRQNTEAFF

J: TRBJ1-2
size: -
D: -
V: TRBV27
DNA: TGTGCCAGTGGCTTTGACAGAGACTATGGCTACACCTTC
CDR3: CASGFDRDYGYTF

J: TRBJ1-3
size: -
D: -
V: TRBV9
DNA: TGTGCCAGCAGCGTAGCAGACAGCCGTGCTGGAAACACCATATATTTT
CDR3: CASSVADSRAGNTIYF

J: TRBJ2-3
size: -
D: TRBD1
V: TRBV5-4
DNA: TGTGCCAGCAGCCTGGACAGGTATACGCAGTATTTT
CDR3: CASSLDRYTQYF

J: TRBJ2-1
size: -
D: TRBD2
V: TRBV9
DNA: TGTGCCAGCAGCGTAGGAGCTAGCGGGAGGAATGAGCAGTTCTTC
CDR3: CASSVGASGRNEQFF

J: TRBJ1-5
size: -
D: -
V: TRBV6-5
DNA: TGTGCCAGCAGTTACTCGATTTTGTCTCCGCCCCAGCATTTT
CDR3: CASSYSILSPPQHF

J: TRBJ2-5
size: -
D: TRBD2
V: TRBV19
DNA: TGTGCCAGTAGTATAGCCGGGACTAGTAGCACCCAGTACTTC
CDR3: CASSIAGTSSTQYF

J: TRBJ2-7
size: -
D: TRBD1
V: TRBV28
DNA: TGTGCCAGCAGGGGTCCGGGACAGGGTTATCACGAGCAGTACTTC
CDR3: CASRGPGQGYHEQYF

J: TRBJ2-4
size: -
D: -
V: TRBV19
DNA: TGTGCCAGTACCCCCCAAGGACAAAACATTCAGTACTTC
CDR3: CASTPQGQNIQYF

J: TRBJ1-1
size: -
D: -
V: TRBV11-2
DNA: TGTGCCAGCAGTTGGGAAGGGGCGTACACTGAAGCTTTCTTT
CDR3: CASSWEGAYTEAFF

J: TRBJ2-1
size: -
D: -
V: TRBV11-2
DNA: TGTGCCAGCAGCTTCTCGCGTAGGGATGAGCAGTTCTTC
CDR3: CASSFSRRDEQFF

J: TRBJ2-7
size: once
D: -
V: TRBV5-4
DNA: TGTGCCAGCAGCCCACCCCACAGGGGGGGGACCTACGAGCAGTACTTC
CDR3: CASSPPHRGGTYEQYF

J: TRBJ1-1
size: -
D: -
V: TRBV28
DNA: TGTGCCAGCAGTTTTCGGGGGAACACTGAAGCTTTCTTT
CDR3: CASSFRGNTEAFF